Here is one T cell receptor (beta chain) with its context. The antigen is undetermined. Researchers made TCR cDNA using 5'RACE template switching, and this step added a universal primer site and UMIs. TCRdb independently ran MiXCR on the 5' RACE reads; one entry per CDR3 protein. The sample contains over 150,000 distinct CDR3 sequences, about 6% of which appear only once. The length of the CDR3 is 14 residues. V was pared by 5 bases and J by 3 bases, with 15 bases between. Looked up from germline, CDR1 is SGHRS and CDR2 is YFSETQ. These data come from a study of T cells after yellow fever vaccination. Study-level results: Post-booster repertoires again held most primary-vaccination clones (roughly 95% CD4, roughly 89% CD8). The secondary response peaked faster, at day 5 versus 15, but was weaker.

This chain connects TRBV5-1 to TRBJ2-7, with unresolved D. This receptor was obtained from a man aged 18 to 30 who received the YFV17D yellow fever vaccine. The source was CD4+ T cells sorted from PBMCs, collected on the day of the first yellow fever vaccination. CDR3 sequence reads: CASRPGGSVYEQYF. CDR3 sequence (DNA): TGCGCCAGCAGACCTGGCGGTTCCGTCTACGAGCAGTACTTC.